This TCR beta chain was recovered during a study of cytomegalovirus exposure and HLA in healthy donors. At the level of the study: The roughly 110 validation repertoires matched the roughly 650 first-cohort repertoires in platform, a later analysis reported. Findings and limits, study-wide: It was reported that the classifier diagnosed cytomegalovirus status with high specificity and sensitivity in both the original and validation cohorts.

TCRdb keeps only in-frame clones here, not all; method: immunoSEQ multiplex PCR. Among 110,000 to 150,000 clones, 84% were seen once, and the ten largest hold almost 1.5%. Of note for this clone: What it recognizes is unknown.

This CDR3 spans 13 amino acids. Trimming pared 4 bases from V and 6 bases from J, leaving 11 bases between. Germline V gene data show CDR1 as LNHDA and CDR2 as SQIVND (reference sequence). The sample comprised PBMCs. The clonotype comes from a woman in her twenties or thirties in good health and CMV-seronegative. The chain combines TRBV19 with TRBJ2-3, with D uncertain. The CDR3 nucleotides read TGTGCCAGTAGTACTGACACTTGGGATACGCAGTATTTT. As protein: CASSTDTWDTQYF.